This TCR beta chain was captured in a study of blood T cells in healthy people across ages. A J-beta primer mix and a sample-barcoded 5' primer were used in a second PCR of about 7 to 12 cycles. TCRdb re-called the 5' RACE reads with MiXCR, one entry per CDR3 protein. This repertoire shows approximately 800,000 distinct CDR3 sequences, roughly 50% found once; its top ten account for around 24%. The sample consisted of blood. The receptor was derived from a man between 35 and 55 years old in good health.

The CDR3, as DNA: TGCAGTGCTAGTTCTAGCGGGAGCAGCAATGAGCAGTACTTC. This gives the protein CSASSSGSSNEQYF. The chain employs TRBV20-1 and TRBJ2-5; 10 bases are a match to TRBD2. Germline V lookup: CDR1 DFQATT, CDR2 SNEGSKA (reference sequence). This CDR3 comprises 14 residues. V dropped 3 bases and J dropped 11; count of bases not matched to a gene: 12.